Listed below are T cell receptor beta chains from one sample, sequenced in a study of blood T cell repertoires in COVID-19. Sequenced by immunoSEQ multiplex PCR; TCRdb stores in-frame clones only, minus some. The sample carries over 150,000 clones, roughly 80% recorded once. Sequenced sample: peripheral blood. The source is a man aged 18 to 30 with active or convalescent COVID-19. Each CDR3 is given with its conserved first and last residue. D genes are given only for firm matches. The size field is filled for only some rows; it gives once, few, many or a size class.

J gene: TRBJ2-7
CDR3 length: 14
clone size: .
V gene: TRBV19
D gene: TRBD1
CDR3 protein: CASRGQGSSYEQYF
CDR3 DNA: TGTGCCAGTAGAGGACAGGGATCGTCCTACGAGCAGTACTTC

J gene: TRBJ2-1
CDR3 length: 16
clone size: .
V gene: TRBV21-1
D gene: .
CDR3 protein: CATREPRQGIYNEQFF
CDR3 DNA: TGTGCCACCCGGGAGCCAAGACAAGGAATCTACAATGAGCAGTTCTTC

J gene: TRBJ2-3
CDR3 length: 17
clone size: once
V gene: TRBV9
D gene: TRBD1
CDR3 protein: CASSVAGTGVITDTQYF
CDR3 DNA: TGTGCCAGCAGCGTAGCCGGGACAGGGGTTATCACAGATACGCAGTATTTT

J gene: TRBJ2-3
CDR3 length: 14
clone size: .
V gene: TRBV6-1
D gene: .
CDR3 protein: CASRPSGDTDTQYF
CDR3 DNA: TGTGCCAGCAGGCCCTCCGGAGACACAGATACGCAGTATTTT

J gene: TRBJ1-4
CDR3 length: 16
clone size: once
V gene: TRBV15
D gene: .
CDR3 protein: CATSRGQALSNEKLFF
CDR3 DNA: TGTGCCACCAGCAGAGGACAGGCCCTATCTAATGAAAAACTGTTTTTT

J gene: TRBJ2-2
CDR3 length: 15
clone size: .
V gene: TRBV5-8
D gene: .
CDR3 protein: CASSLVAANTGELFF
CDR3 DNA: TGTGCCAGCAGCTTGGTTGCGGCGAACACCGGGGAGCTGTTTTTT

J gene: TRBJ2-7
CDR3 length: 15
clone size: .
V gene: TRBV19
D gene: TRBD1
CDR3 protein: CASSYGTGRRGEQYF
CDR3 DNA: TGTGCCAGTAGCTACGGGACAGGCAGGAGGGGCGAGCAGTACTTC

J gene: TRBJ1-1
CDR3 length: 13
clone size: .
V gene: TRBV27
D gene: .
CDR3 protein: CASSFGGSTEAFF
CDR3 DNA: TGTGCCAGCAGTTTTGGGGGCTCAACTGAAGCTTTCTTT

J gene: TRBJ1-2
CDR3 length: 14
clone size: .
V gene: TRBV19
D gene: .
CDR3 protein: CASSIHEATRGYTF
CDR3 DNA: TGTGCCAGTAGTATTCACGAGGCCACCCGGGGCTACACCTTC

J gene: TRBJ1-3
CDR3 length: 15
clone size: .
V gene: TRBV6-5
D gene: TRBD1
CDR3 protein: CASRGDRVPGNTIYF
CDR3 DNA: TGTGCCAGCCGGGGGGACAGGGTCCCTGGAAACACCATATATTTT

J gene: TRBJ2-4
CDR3 length: 15
clone size: .
V gene: TRBV6-5
D gene: .
CDR3 protein: CASSSTSGAKNIQYF
CDR3 DNA: TGTGCCAGCAGTTCGACCTCAGGGGCCAAAAACATTCAGTACTTC

J gene: TRBJ1-2
CDR3 length: 14
clone size: .
V gene: TRBV3-1/TRBV3-2
D gene: TRBD1
CDR3 protein: CASRDTGGRYGYTF
CDR3 DNA: TGTGCCAGCAGGGACACAGGGGGTCGGTATGGCTACACCTTC

J gene: TRBJ1-4
CDR3 length: 15
clone size: .
V gene: TRBV18
D gene: .
CDR3 protein: CASSPKAAGIEKLFF
CDR3 DNA: TGTGCCAGCTCACCTAAAGCGGCCGGGATTGAAAAACTGTTTTTT

J gene: TRBJ2-6
CDR3 length: 19
clone size: once
V gene: TRBV4-2
D gene: .
CDR3 protein: CASSQYLKDSSSGANVLTF
CDR3 DNA: TGTGCCAGCAGCCAATATCTAAAGGACAGCAGCTCTGGGGCCAACGTCCTGACTTTC

J gene: TRBJ2-2
CDR3 length: 15
clone size: .
V gene: TRBV6-5
D gene: .
CDR3 protein: CASSYSRGATGELFF
CDR3 DNA: TGTGCCAGCAGTTACTCTCGGGGAGCCACCGGGGAGCTGTTTTTT

J gene: TRBJ2-7
CDR3 length: 13
clone size: .
V gene: TRBV18
D gene: .
CDR3 protein: CASSMQDRFEQYF
CDR3 DNA: TGTGCCAGCTCAATGCAGGATAGGTTCGAGCAGTACTTC

J gene: TRBJ2-3
CDR3 length: 15
clone size: once
V gene: TRBV4-2
D gene: .
CDR3 protein: CASSQAGISTDTQYF
CDR3 DNA: TGTGCCAGCAGCCAAGCAGGTATTAGCACAGATACGCAGTATTTT

J gene: TRBJ1-1
CDR3 length: 15
clone size: .
V gene: TRBV5-1
D gene: .
CDR3 protein: CASSLDGQLNTEAFF
CDR3 DNA: TGCGCCAGCAGCTTGGACGGACAGCTGAACACTGAAGCTTTCTTT

J gene: TRBJ1-4
CDR3 length: 14
clone size: .
V gene: TRBV6-5
D gene: .
CDR3 protein: CASSYSGSTLKLFF
CDR3 DNA: TGTGCCAGCAGTTATTCAGGGTCCACACTAAAACTGTTTTTT

J gene: TRBJ1-2
CDR3 length: 13
clone size: .
V gene: TRBV7-9
D gene: .
CDR3 protein: CASTRVAGDGYTF
CDR3 DNA: TGTGCCAGCACCAGGGTGGCAGGTGATGGCTACACCTTC

J gene: TRBJ2-4
CDR3 length: 11
clone size: .
V gene: TRBV12-3/TRBV12-4
D gene: .
CDR3 protein: CASSSINIQYF
CDR3 DNA: TGTGCCAGCAGTTCCATAAACATTCAGTACTTC

J gene: TRBJ1-4
CDR3 length: 15
clone size: .
V gene: TRBV30
D gene: TRBD1
CDR3 protein: CAWSGDRGVNEKLFF
CDR3 DNA: TGTGCCTGGAGCGGAGACAGGGGGGTTAATGAAAAACTGTTTTTT

J gene: TRBJ1-5
CDR3 length: 16
clone size: .
V gene: TRBV5-6
D gene: TRBD1
CDR3 protein: CASSLWQGAGSQPQHF
CDR3 DNA: TGTGCCAGCAGCTTGTGGCAGGGGGCGGGAAGTCAGCCCCAGCATTTT

J gene: TRBJ2-1
CDR3 length: 15
clone size: .
V gene: TRBV6-4
D gene: TRBD2
CDR3 protein: CASSDGGGPGNEQFF
CDR3 DNA: TGTGCCAGCAGTGACGGGGGAGGGCCAGGCAATGAGCAGTTCTTC

J gene: TRBJ1-2
CDR3 length: 15
clone size: .
V gene: TRBV6-5
D gene: .
CDR3 protein: CASSYSRLGGGGYTF
CDR3 DNA: TGTGCCAGCAGTTACTCGAGATTGGGTGGCGGCGGCTACACCTTC

J gene: TRBJ2-5
CDR3 length: 17
clone size: .
V gene: TRBV5-1
D gene: TRBD2
CDR3 protein: CASSSAPSGGAMETQYF
CDR3 DNA: TGCGCCAGCAGCTCCGCTCCTAGCGGGGGGGCCATGGAGACCCAGTACTTC

J gene: TRBJ2-1
CDR3 length: 12
clone size: .
V gene: TRBV27
D gene: .
CDR3 protein: CASSRRGNEQFF
CDR3 DNA: TGTGCCAGCAGCCGCAGGGGAAATGAGCAGTTCTTC

J gene: TRBJ2-5
CDR3 length: 15
clone size: .
V gene: TRBV7-3
D gene: TRBD1
CDR3 protein: CASSLSPGGRETQYF
CDR3 DNA: TGTGCCAGCAGCTTAAGCCCAGGGGGAAGAGAGACCCAGTACTTC

J gene: TRBJ1-6
CDR3 length: 17
clone size: once
V gene: TRBV3-1/TRBV3-2
D gene: .
CDR3 protein: CASSQDSPASYNSPLHF
CDR3 DNA: TGTGCCAGCAGCCAAGATAGCCCTGCCTCCTATAATTCACCCCTCCACTTT

J gene: TRBJ2-1
CDR3 length: 14
clone size: once
V gene: TRBV3-1/TRBV3-2
D gene: TRBD2
CDR3 protein: CASSHLAGGNEQFF
CDR3 DNA: TGTGCCAGCAGCCATCTAGCGGGAGGGAATGAGCAGTTCTTC

J gene: TRBJ2-5
CDR3 length: 13
clone size: .
V gene: TRBV4-1
D gene: .
CDR3 protein: CASSQLRSETQYF
CDR3 DNA: TGCGCCAGCAGCCAACTCAGGTCAGAGACCCAGTACTTC

J gene: TRBJ2-7
CDR3 length: 15
clone size: .
V gene: TRBV5-6
D gene: TRBD1
CDR3 protein: CASSWTGTGYFMQYF
CDR3 DNA: TGTGCCAGCAGCTGGACCGGGACAGGGTATTTTATGCAGTACTTC

J gene: TRBJ1-3
CDR3 length: 17
clone size: .
V gene: TRBV3-1/TRBV3-2
D gene: TRBD1
CDR3 protein: CASSQGPGGVGGNTIYF
CDR3 DNA: TGTGCCAGCAGCCAAGGGCCAGGGGGCGTGGGGGGAAACACCATATATTTT

J gene: TRBJ1-1
CDR3 length: 14
clone size: .
V gene: TRBV5-1
D gene: .
CDR3 protein: CASSFNADLAEAFF
CDR3 DNA: TGCGCCAGCAGCTTTAATGCGGATTTGGCTGAAGCTTTCTTT

J gene: TRBJ1-4
CDR3 length: 13
clone size: .
V gene: TRBV10-3
D gene: TRBD1
CDR3 protein: CAIRDGQGGKLFF
CDR3 DNA: TGTGCCATCAGGGATGGACAGGGAGGAAAACTGTTTTTT

J gene: TRBJ2-1
CDR3 length: 13
clone size: .
V gene: TRBV2
D gene: TRBD1
CDR3 protein: CASIRQGYNEQFF
CDR3 DNA: TGTGCCAGCATCCGACAGGGTTACAATGAGCAGTTCTTC

J gene: TRBJ1-5
CDR3 length: 19
clone size: .
V gene: TRBV19
D gene: TRBD1
CDR3 protein: CASSKLGRGAGKINQPQHF
CDR3 DNA: TGTGCCAGTAGTAAACTCGGCAGGGGGGCCGGAAAAATAAATCAGCCCCAGCATTTT